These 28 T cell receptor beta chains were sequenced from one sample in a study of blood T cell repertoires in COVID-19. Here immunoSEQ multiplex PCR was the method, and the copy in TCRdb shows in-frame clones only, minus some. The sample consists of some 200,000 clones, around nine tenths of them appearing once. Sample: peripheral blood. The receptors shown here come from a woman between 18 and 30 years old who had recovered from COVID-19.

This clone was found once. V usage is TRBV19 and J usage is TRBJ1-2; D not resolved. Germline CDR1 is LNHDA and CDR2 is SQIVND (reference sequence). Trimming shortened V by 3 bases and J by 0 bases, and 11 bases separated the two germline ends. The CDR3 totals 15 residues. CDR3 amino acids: CASSIASIANYGYTF. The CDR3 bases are TGTGCCAGTAGTATCGCCTCTATCGCTAACTATGGCTACACCTTC. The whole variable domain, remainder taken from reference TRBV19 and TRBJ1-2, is DGGITQSPKYLFRKEGQNVTLSCEQNLNHDAMYWYRQDPGQGLRLIYYSQIVNDFQKGDIAEGYSVSREKKESFPLTVTSAQKNPTAFYLCASSIASIANYGYTFGSGTRLTVV.

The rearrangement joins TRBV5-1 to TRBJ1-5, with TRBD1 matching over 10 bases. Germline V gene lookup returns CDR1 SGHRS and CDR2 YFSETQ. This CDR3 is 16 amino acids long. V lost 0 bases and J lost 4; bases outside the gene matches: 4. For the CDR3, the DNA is TGCGCCAGCAGCTTGGATCCGGGACAGGGGAATCAGCCCCAGCATTTT. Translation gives CASSLDPGQGNQPQHF.

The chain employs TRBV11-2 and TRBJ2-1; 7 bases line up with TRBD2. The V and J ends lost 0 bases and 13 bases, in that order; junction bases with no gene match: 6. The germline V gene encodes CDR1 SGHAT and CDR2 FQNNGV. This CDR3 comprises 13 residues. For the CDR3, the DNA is TGTGCCAGCAGCTTAGATCTGGCTAGCGGACAGTTCTTC. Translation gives CASSLDLASGQFF.

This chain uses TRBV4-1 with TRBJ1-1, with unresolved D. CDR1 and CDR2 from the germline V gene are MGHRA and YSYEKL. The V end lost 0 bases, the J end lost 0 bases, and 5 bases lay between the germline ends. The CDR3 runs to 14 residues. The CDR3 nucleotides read TGCGCCAGCAGCCAAGATCTCCTGAACACTGAAGCTTTCTTT. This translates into CASSQDLLNTEAFF.

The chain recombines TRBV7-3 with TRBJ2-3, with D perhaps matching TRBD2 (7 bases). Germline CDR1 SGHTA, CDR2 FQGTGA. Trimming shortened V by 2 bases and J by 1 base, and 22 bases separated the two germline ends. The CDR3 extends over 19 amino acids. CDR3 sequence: CASSLAPPGVGGGTDTQYF. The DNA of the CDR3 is TGTGCCAGCAGCTTAGCCCCCCCGGGCGTAGGGGGGGGCACAGATACGCAGTATTTT.

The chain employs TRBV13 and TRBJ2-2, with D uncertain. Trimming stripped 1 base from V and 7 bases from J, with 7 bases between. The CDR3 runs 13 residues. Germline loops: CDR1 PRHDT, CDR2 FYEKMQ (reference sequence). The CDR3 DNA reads TGTGCCAGCAGCTTAGAATACAGCGGGGAGCTGTTTTTT. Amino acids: CASSLEYSGELFF.

CDR3 bases: TGCGCCAGCAGGCAGATCACAGGGGGTACTATGAACACTGAAGCTTTCTTT. Its translation is CASRQITGGTMNTEAFF. The V and J genes are TRBV5-1 and TRBJ1-1; 8 bases are shared with TRBD1. Germline V CDR1 and CDR2: SGHRS, YFSETQ. J gave up 0 bases and V 5 bases, and 12 bases lay outside the gene matches. The CDR3 spans 17 residues.

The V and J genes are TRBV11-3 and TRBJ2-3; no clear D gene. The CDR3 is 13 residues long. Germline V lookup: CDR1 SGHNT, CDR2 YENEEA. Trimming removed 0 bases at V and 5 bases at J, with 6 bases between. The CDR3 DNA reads TGTGCCAGCAGCTTAGAGGCCCTAGATACGCAGTATTTT. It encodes CASSLEALDTQYF.

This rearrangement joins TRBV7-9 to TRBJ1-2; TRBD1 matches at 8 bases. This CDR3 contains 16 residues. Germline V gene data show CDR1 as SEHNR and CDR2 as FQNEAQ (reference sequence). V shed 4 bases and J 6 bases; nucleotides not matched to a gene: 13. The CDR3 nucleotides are TGTGCCAGCAGCTCAGGACAGGGAGGAGAGACGGATGGCTACACCTTC. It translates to CASSSGQGGETDGYTF.

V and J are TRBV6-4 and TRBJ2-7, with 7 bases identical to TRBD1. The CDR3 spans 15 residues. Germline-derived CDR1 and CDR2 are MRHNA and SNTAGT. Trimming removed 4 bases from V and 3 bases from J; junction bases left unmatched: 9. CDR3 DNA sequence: TGTGCCAGCAGTGTACCGAGGACAGGCCGCTACGAGCAGTACGTC. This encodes CASSVPRTGRYEQYV.

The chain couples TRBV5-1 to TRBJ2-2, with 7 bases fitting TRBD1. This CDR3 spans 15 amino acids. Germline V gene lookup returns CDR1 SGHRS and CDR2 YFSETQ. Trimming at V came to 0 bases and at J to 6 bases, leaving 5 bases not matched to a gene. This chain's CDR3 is CASSLVAGGAGELFF. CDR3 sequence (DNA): TGCGCCAGCAGCTTGGTGGCAGGGGGAGCCGGGGAGCTGTTTTTT.

In DNA, the CDR3 is TGTGCCAGCGGGGACAGGGGTTATAGCAATCAGCCCCAGCATTTT. Protein product: CASGDRGYSNQPQHF. This chain uses TRBV27 with TRBJ1-5; TRBD1 aligns across 10 bases. V dropped 8 bases and J dropped 0; count of bases not matched to a gene: 4. The CDR3 sequence is 15 residues long. Germline CDR1 is MNHEY and CDR2 is SMNVEV (reference sequence).

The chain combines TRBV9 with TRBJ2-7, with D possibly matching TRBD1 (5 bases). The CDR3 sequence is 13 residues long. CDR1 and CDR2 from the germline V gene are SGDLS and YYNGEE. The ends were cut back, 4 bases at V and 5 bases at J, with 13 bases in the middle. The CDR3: CASSPGPMHEQYV. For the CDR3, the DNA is TGTGCCAGCAGCCCAGGGCCCATGCACGAGCAGTACGTC.

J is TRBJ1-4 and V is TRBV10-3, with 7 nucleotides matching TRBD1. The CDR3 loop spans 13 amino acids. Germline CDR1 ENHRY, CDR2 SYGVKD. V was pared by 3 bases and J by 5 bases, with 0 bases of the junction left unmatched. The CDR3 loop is CAISDRGNEKLFF. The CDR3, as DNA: TGTGCCATCAGTGACAGGGGGAATGAAAAACTGTTTTTT.

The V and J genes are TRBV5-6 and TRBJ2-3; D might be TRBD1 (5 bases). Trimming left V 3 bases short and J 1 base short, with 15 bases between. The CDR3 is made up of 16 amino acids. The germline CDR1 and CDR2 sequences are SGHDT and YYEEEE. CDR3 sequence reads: CASSWGVALRTDTQYF. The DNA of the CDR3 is TGTGCCAGCAGCTGGGGCGTGGCCCTACGCACAGATACGCAGTATTTT.

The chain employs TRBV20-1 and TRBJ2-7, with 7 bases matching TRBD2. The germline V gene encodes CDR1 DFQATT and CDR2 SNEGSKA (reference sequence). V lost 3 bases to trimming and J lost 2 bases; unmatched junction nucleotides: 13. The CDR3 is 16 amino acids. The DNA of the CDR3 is TGCAGTGCTAGTTCTGGATCCAGCGGGGTAACCTACGAGCAGTACTTC. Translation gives CSASSGSSGVTYEQYF.

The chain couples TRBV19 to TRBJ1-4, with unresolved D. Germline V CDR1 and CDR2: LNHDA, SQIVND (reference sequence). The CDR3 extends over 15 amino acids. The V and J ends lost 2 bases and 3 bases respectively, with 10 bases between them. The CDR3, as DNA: TGTGCCAGTAGTATAAGAGGGCGCTCTAATGAAAAACTGTTTTTT. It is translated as CASSIRGRSNEKLFF.

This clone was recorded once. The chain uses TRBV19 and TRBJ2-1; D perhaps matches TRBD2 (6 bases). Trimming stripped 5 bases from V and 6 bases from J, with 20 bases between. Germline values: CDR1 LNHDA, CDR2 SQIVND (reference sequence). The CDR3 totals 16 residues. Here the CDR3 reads CASSLTRTAGRNEQFF. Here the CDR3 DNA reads TGTGCCAGTAGTCTCACTAGGACGGCGGGGCGCAATGAGCAGTTCTTC. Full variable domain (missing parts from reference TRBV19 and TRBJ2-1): DGGITQSPKYLFRKEGQNVTLSCEQNLNHDAMYWYRQDPGQGLRLIYYSQIVNDFQKGDIAEGYSVSREKKESFPLTVTSAQKNPTAFYLCASSLTRTAGRNEQFFGPGTRLTVL.

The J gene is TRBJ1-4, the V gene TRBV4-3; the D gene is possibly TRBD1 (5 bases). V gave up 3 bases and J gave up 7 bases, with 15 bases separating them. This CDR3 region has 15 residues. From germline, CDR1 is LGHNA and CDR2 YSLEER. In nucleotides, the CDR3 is TGCGCCAGCAGCCACTCTGGCGGGAGGGGTGAAAAACTGTTTTTT. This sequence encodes CASSHSGGRGEKLFF.

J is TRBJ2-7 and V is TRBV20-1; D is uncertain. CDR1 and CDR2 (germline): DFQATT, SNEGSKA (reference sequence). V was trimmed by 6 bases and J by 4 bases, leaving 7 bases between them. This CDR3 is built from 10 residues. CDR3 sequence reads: CSAIAYEQYV. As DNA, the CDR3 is TGCAGTGCAATAGCATACGAGCAGTACGTC.

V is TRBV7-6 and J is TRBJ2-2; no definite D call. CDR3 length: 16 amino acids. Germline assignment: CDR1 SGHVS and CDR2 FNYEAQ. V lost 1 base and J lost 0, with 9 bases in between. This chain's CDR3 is CASSLGQASNTGELFF. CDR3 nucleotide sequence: TGTGCCAGCAGCTTAGGGCAGGCGTCGAACACCGGGGAGCTGTTTTTT.

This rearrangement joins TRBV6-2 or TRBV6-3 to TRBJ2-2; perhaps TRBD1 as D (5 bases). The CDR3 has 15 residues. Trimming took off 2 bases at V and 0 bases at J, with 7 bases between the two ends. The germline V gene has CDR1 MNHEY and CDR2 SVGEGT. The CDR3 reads CASSYQGANTGELFF. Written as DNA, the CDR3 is TGTGCCAGCAGTTACCAAGGGGCGAACACCGGGGAGCTGTTTTTT.

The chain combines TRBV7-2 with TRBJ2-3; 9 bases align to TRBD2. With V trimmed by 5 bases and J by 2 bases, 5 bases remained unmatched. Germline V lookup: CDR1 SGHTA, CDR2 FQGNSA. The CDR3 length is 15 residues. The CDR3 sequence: CASSPGLATTDTQYF. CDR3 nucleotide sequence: TGTGCCAGCAGCCCGGGACTAGCAACCACAGATACGCAGTATTTT.

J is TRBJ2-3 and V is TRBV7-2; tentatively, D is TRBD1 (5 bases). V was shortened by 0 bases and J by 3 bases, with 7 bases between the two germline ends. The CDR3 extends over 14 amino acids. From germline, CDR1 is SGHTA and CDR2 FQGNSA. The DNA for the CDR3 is TGTGCCAGCAGCTTAGCGCACAGGACAGATACGCAGTATTTT. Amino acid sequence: CASSLAHRTDTQYF. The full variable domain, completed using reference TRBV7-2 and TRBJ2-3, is GAGVSQSPSNKVTEKGKDVELRCDPISGHTALYWYRQSLGQGLEFLIYFQGNSAPDKSGLPSDRFSAERTGGSVSTLTIQRTQQEDSAVYLCASSLAHRTDTQYFGPGTRLTVL.

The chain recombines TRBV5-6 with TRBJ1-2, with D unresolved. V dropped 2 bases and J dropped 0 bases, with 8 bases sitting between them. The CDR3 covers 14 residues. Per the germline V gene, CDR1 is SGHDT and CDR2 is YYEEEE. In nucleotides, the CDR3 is TGTGCCAGCAGCTTATACGGGGCTAACTATGGCTACACCTTC. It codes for CASSLYGANYGYTF.

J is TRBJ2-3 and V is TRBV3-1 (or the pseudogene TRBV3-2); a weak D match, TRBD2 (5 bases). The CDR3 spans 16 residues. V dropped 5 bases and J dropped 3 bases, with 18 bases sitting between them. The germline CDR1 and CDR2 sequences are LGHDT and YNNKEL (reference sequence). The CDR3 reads CASSRRRGLRTDTQYF. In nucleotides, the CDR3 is TGTGCCAGCAGCAGACGGCGAGGGTTAAGGACAGATACGCAGTATTTT.

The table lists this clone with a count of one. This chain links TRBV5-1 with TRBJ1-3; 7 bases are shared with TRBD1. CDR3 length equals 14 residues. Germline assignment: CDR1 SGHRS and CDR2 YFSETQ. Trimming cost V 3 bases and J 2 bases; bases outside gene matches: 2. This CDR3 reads CASSYGTAGNTIYF. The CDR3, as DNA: TGCGCCAGCAGCTACGGGACAGCTGGAAACACCATATATTTT. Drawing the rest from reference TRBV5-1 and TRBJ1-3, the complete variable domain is KAGVTQTPRYLIKTRGQQVTLSCSPISGHRSVSWYQQTPGQGLQFLFEYFSETQRNKGNFPGRFSGRQFSNSRSEMNVSTLELGDSALYLCASSYGTAGNTIYFGEGSWLTVV.

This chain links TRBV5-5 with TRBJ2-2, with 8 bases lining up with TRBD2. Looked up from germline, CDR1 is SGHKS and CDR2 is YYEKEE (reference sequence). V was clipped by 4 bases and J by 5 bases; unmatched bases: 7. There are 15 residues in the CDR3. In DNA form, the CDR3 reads TGTGCCAGCAGCCCCGGGGGGGGAAGGACCGGGGAGCTGTTTTTT. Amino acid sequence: CASSPGGGRTGELFF.